A single sample is the source of the 5 T cell receptor beta chains below, sequenced in a study of blood T cell repertoires in COVID-19. Clones were sequenced by immunoSEQ multiplex PCR, and TCRdb holds only the in-frame ones, with some missing. Altogether 150,000 to 190,000 clones are present, roughly nine tenths being singletons, with the ten largest covering roughly 2.2%. Sequenced material: peripheral blood. The receptors originated from a woman in her 70s with acute or convalescent COVID-19.

This chain uses TRBV2 with TRBJ1-3; no firm D call. Trimming took 5 bases from V and 3 from J, leaving 5 bases between them. Germline values: CDR1 SNHLY, CDR2 FYNNEI. The CDR3 covers 12 residues. CDR3: CASSSVGNTIYF. The CDR3 DNA follows: TGTGCCAGCAGTTCCGTTGGAAACACCATATATTTT.

V gene TRBV4-1 combines with J gene TRBJ1-2, with no clear D. Trimming stripped 1 base from V and 0 bases from J, with 9 bases between. Germline CDR1 MGHRA, CDR2 YSYEKL. This CDR3 has 15 amino acids. The CDR3 sequence: CASSQVASANYGYTF. The CDR3 DNA sequence: TGCGCCAGCAGCCAAGTTGCCAGTGCTAACTATGGCTACACCTTC.

This chain connects TRBV12-3 or TRBV12-4 to TRBJ2-7; D not certain. This CDR3 is 12 amino acids long. V shed 2 bases and J shed 3 bases, with 5 bases lying between them. The CDR3 loop reads CASSLMSYEQYF. In DNA form, the CDR3 reads TGTGCCAGCAGTTTAATGAGCTACGAGCAGTACTTC.

This clone was seen just once. J is TRBJ1-1 and V is TRBV4-3; 8 positions agree with TRBD1. Germline V gene data show CDR1 as LGHNA and CDR2 as YSLEER. Trimming cost V 3 bases and J 7 bases; bases outside gene matches: 13. This CDR3 spans 16 amino acids. The CDR3 DNA reads as TGCGCCAGCAGCCAGAATAGGGACAGGCCCTATGATGAAGCTTTCTTT. Translating it yields CASSQNRDRPYDEAFF.

The chain combines TRBV11-2 with TRBJ1-1, with D possibly being TRBD1 (5 bases). The CDR3 runs 14 residues. The germline V and J ends were trimmed by 0 bases and 7 bases, with 12 bases remaining between them. The germline V gene encodes CDR1 SGHAT and CDR2 FQNNGV. DNA of the CDR3: TGTGCCAGCAGCTTAGATGGCAGGGTGAATGAAGCTTTCTTT. The encoded protein is CASSLDGRVNEAFF.